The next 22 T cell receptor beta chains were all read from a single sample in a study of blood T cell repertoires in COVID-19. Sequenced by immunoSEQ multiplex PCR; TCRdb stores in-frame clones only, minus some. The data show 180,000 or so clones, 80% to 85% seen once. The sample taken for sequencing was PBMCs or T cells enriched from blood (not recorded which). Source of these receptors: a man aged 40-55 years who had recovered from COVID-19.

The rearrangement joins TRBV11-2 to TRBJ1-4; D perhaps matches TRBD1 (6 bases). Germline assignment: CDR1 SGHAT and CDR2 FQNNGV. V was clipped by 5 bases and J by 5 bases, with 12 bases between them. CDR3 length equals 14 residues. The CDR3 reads CASSTSGTNEKLFF. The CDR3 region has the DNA TGTGCCAGCAGCACATCCGGGACAAATGAAAAACTGTTTTTT.

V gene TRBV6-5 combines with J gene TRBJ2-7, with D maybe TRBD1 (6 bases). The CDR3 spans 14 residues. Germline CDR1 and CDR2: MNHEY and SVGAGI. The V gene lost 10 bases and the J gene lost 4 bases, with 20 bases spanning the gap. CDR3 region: CATQRPGQRYEQYF. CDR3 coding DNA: TGTGCCACCCAACGGCCTGGACAGAGATACGAGCAGTACTTC.

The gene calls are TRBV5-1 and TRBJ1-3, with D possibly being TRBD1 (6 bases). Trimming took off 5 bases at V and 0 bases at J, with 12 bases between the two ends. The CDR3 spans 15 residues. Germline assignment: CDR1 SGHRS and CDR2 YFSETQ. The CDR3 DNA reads TGCGCCAGCAGACAGGGAACAGCCTCTGGAAACACCATATATTTT. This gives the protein CASRQGTASGNTIYF.

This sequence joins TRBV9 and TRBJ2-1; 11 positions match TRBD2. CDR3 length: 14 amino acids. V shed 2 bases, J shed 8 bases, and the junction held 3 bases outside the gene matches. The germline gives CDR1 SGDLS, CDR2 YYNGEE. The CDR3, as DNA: TGTGCCAGCAGCGTTAGCGGGGGGGCCTATGAGCAGTTCTTC. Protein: CASSVSGGAYEQFF.

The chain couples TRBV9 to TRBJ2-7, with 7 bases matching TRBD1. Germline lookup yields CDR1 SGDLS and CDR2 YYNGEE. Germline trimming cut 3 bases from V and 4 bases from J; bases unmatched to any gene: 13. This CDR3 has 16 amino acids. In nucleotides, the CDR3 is TGTGCCAGCAGCGGCAACCGGGACAGAGGAATTTACGAGCAGTACTTC. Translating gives CASSGNRDRGIYEQYF.

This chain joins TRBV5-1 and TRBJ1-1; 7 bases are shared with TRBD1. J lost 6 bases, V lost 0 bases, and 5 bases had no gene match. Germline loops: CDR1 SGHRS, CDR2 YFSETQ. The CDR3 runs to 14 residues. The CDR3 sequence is CASSLAGGLSEAFF. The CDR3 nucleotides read TGCGCCAGCAGCTTGGCAGGGGGTTTATCTGAAGCTTTCTTT.

CDR3 coding DNA: TGTGCCTGGAGTTCCGGGGGCAATCAGCCCCAGCATTTT. Protein sequence: CAWSSGGNQPQHF. The gene calls are TRBV30 and TRBJ1-5; D not resolved. V lost 2 bases and J lost 2, with 7 bases in between. From germline, CDR1 is GTSNPN and CDR2 SVGIG (reference sequence). This CDR3 has 13 amino acids.

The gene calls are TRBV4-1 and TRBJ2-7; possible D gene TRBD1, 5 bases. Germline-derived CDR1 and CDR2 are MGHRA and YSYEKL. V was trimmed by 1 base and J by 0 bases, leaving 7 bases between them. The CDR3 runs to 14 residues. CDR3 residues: CASSQVQGSYEQYF. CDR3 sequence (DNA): TGCGCCAGCAGCCAAGTCCAGGGCTCCTACGAGCAGTACTTC.

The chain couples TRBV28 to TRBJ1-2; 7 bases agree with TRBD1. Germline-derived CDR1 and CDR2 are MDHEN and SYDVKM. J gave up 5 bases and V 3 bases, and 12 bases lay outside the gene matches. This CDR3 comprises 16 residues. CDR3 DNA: TGTGCCAGCAGTTTTCCAGAGGGGGCAGTTGGGTATGGCTACACCTTC. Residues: CASSFPEGAVGYGYTF.

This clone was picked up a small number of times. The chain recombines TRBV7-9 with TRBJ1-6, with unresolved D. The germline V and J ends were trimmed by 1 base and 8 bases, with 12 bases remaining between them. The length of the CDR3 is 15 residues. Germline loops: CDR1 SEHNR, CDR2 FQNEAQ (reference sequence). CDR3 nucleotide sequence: TGTGCCAGCAGCTTAGAACAGAGTATGGATTCACCCCTCCACTTT. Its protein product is CASSLEQSMDSPLHF.

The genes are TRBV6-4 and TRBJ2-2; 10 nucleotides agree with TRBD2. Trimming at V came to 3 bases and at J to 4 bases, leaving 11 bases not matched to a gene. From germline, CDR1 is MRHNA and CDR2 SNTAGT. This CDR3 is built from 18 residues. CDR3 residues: CASSEGQLAGGITGELFF. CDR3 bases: TGTGCCAGCAGTGAAGGTCAATTAGCGGGGGGTATCACCGGGGAGCTGTTTTTT.

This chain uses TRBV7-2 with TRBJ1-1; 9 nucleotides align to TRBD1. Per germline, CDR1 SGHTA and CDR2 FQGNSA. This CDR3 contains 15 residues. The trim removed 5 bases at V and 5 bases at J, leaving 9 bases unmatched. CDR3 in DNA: TGTGCCAGCAGCATATGGACAGGGGAAGGGACTGAAGCTTTCTTT. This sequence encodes CASSIWTGEGTEAFF.

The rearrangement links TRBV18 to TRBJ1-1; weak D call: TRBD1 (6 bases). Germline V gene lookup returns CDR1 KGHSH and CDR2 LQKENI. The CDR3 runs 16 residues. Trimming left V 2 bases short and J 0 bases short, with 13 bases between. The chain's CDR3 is CASSPGQPSMNTEAFF. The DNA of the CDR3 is TGTGCCAGCTCACCAGGACAGCCATCCATGAACACTGAAGCTTTCTTT. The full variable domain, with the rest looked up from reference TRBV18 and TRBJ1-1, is NAGVMQNPRHLVRRRGQEARLRCSPMKGHSHVYWYRQLPEEGLKFMVYLQKENIIDESGMPKERFSAEFPKEGPSILRIQQVVRGDSAAYFCASSPGQPSMNTEAFFGQGTRLTVV.

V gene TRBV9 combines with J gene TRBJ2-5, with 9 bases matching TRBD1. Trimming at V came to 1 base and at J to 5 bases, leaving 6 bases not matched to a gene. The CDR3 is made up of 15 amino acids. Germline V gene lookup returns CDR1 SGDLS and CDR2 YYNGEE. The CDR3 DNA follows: TGTGCCAGCAGCGTAAGAACAGGGGGCGGGGAGACCCAGTACTTC. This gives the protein CASSVRTGGGETQYF.

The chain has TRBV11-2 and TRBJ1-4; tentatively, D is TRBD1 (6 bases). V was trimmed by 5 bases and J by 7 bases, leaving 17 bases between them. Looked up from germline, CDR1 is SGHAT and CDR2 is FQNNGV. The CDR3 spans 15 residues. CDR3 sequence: CASSTTTGGGEKLFF. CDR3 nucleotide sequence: TGTGCCAGCAGCACCACGACAGGCGGCGGTGAAAAACTGTTTTTT.

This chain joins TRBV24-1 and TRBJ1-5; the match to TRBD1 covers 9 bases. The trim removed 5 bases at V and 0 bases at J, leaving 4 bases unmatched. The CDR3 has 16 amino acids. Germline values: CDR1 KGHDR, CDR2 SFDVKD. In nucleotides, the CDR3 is TGTGCCACCAGTGGCGGGACAGGGTTTAGCAATCAGCCCCAGCATTTT. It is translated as CATSGGTGFSNQPQHF.

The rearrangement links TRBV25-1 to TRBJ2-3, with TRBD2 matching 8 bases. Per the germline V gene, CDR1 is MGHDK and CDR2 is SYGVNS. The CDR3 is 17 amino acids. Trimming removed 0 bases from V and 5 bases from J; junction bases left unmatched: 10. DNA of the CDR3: TGTGCCAGCAGTGAATACCCCCTCCAGCGGGGGCAAGATACGCAGTATTTT. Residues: CASSEYPLQRGQDTQYF.

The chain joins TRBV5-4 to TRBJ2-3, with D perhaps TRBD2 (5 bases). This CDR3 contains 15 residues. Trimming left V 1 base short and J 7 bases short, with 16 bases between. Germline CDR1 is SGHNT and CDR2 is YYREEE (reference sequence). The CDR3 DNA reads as TGTGCCAGCAGCTTGCAAGTGAGCGGAGGAAATACGCAGTATTTT. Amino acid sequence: CASSLQVSGGNTQYF.

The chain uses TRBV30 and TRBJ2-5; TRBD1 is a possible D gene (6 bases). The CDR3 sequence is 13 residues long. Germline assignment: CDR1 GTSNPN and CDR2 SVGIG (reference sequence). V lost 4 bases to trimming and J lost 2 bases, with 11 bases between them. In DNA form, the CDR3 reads TGTGCCTGGAAGTCAGGGGCACAAGAGACCCAGTACTTC. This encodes CAWKSGAQETQYF.

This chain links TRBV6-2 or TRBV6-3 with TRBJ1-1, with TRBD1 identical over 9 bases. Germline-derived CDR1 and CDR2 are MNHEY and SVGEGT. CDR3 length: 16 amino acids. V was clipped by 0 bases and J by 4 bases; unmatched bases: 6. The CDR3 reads CASSYSMGQGSTEAFF. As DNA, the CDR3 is TGTGCCAGCAGTTACTCGATGGGACAGGGCAGCACTGAAGCTTTCTTT.

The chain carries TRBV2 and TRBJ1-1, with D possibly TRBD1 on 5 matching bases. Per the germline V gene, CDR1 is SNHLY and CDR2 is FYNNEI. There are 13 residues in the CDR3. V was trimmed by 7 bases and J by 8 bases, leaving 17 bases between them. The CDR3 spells CASTLTWGQEAFF. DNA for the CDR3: TGTGCCAGCACCCTCACGTGGGGCCAAGAAGCTTTCTTT.

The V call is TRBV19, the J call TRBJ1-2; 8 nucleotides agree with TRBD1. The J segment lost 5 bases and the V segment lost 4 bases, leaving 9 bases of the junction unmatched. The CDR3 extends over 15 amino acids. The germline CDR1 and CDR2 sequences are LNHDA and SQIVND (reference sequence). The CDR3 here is CASSSRGPLQYGYTF. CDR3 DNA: TGTGCCAGTAGTAGCAGGGGGCCGCTCCAATATGGCTACACCTTC. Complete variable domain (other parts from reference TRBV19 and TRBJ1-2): DGGITQSPKYLFRKEGQNVTLSCEQNLNHDAMYWYRQDPGQGLRLIYYSQIVNDFQKGDIAEGYSVSREKKESFPLTVTSAQKNPTAFYLCASSSRGPLQYGYTFGSGTRLTVV.